This T cell receptor (beta chain) is from a study of blood T cell repertoires in COVID-19. The CDR3 spans 15 residues. The germline V gene encodes CDR1 GTSNPN and CDR2 SVGIG (reference sequence). J lost 1 base, V lost 1 base, and 6 bases had no gene match. Generated by immunoSEQ multiplex PCR, the TCRdb table keeps only in-frame clones and is missing some. The table shows under 300,000 clones, with over 75% occurring only once. The receptor was derived from a woman aged 25 to 39 with acute or convalescent COVID-19. The V call is TRBV30, the J call TRBJ2-5; 7 bases match TRBD2. The sample consisted of peripheral blood. CDR3 amino acids: CAWSEASGLQETQYF. In DNA, the CDR3 is TGTGCCTGGAGTGAGGCTAGCGGCCTCCAAGAGACCCAGTACTTC.